This T cell receptor beta chain came from a study of T cell responses to AZD1222 COVID-19 vaccine. As regards this clone: As yet, its antigen is unknown.

CDR3 length: 16 amino acids. CDR1 and CDR2 (germline): KGHDR, SFDVKD. The germline V and J ends were trimmed by 0 bases and 3 bases, with 12 bases remaining between them. Study results and limitations: Baseline serology detected seropositivity in only six or seven AZD1222 recipients.

The table came from immunoSEQ multiplex PCR; TCRdb's copy has only in-frame clones and leaves some out. The sample records about 34,000 clones, roughly 74% being singletons. Sample: peripheral blood, taken 28 days after the second AZD1222 dose. The receptor's source is an adult who received the AZD1222 COVID-19 vaccine. This rearrangement joins TRBV24-1 to TRBJ2-3; TRBD1 might be the D (5 bases). This chain's CDR3 is CATSDLRDSLTDTQYF. DNA of the CDR3: TGTGCCACCAGTGATTTGAGAGACAGTCTAACAGATACGCAGTATTTT.